The clone carrying this T cell receptor (beta chain) turned up a few times. The antigen is unknown. This sample was taken from a study of T cells after yellow fever vaccination. Study summary: Preparation of the low-cell-number fractions used SMART-Seq v4 Ultra Low Input.

Study-wide points: The study found a weaker secondary response that peaked faster, day 5 versus 15. Just a small share of clonotypes turned up in the CD4 compartment as well as the CD8 compartment.

Generation of TCR cDNA used 5'RACE template switching (which added a universal primer site and UMIs). TCRdb analysed the 5' RACE reads with MiXCR anew, one entry per CDR3 protein. The sample includes some 300,000 distinct CDR3 sequences, roughly 8.7% of them seen just once. This CDR3 is built from 14 residues. V was shortened by 4 bases and J by 6 bases, with 12 bases between the two germline ends. Germline values: CDR1 SGHDN, CDR2 FVKESK. Sequences were derived from CD4+ T cells sorted from PBMCs, sampled 5 days after the yellow fever booster vaccination. This chain joins TRBV14 and TRBJ2-2; perhaps TRBD1 as D (5 bases). This clonotype was obtained from a man aged 18-30 years who received the YFV17D yellow fever vaccine. CDR3: CASSLYRMSGELFF. CDR3 coding DNA: TGTGCCAGCAGCCTCTACAGGATGTCCGGGGAGCTGTTTTTT.